The clone carrying this T cell receptor beta chain was counted a single time. These data belong to a study of blood T cell repertoires in COVID-19. About the research overall: Spain, Italy and the United States supplied samples that represented acute and convalescent COVID-19. Sources were T cells, B-cell-depleted T cells, or PBMCs; the material itself was cDNA or gDNA.

Methods used by the authors: Estimated nucleated cell counts came from reference gene primer amplification. Sequencing was performed with immunoSEQ multiplex PCR; in TCRdb, only in-frame clones are kept and a portion is missing. The DNA was the basis for D and trimming; V, J and clone size are from that table. The sample lists approximately 270,000 clones, roughly nine tenths occurring once. The junction had 12 bases not matched to a gene; V was cut back by 4 bases and J by 5 bases. CDR3 length: 15 residues. CDR1 SGDLS and CDR2 YYNGEE come from the germline V gene. The clonotype comes from a man younger than 35 with active or convalescent COVID-19. The material sequenced was peripheral blood. The chain links TRBV9 to TRBJ2-7, with 7 bases lining up with TRBD1. The CDR3 spells CASSSRTGFLDEQYF. The CDR3 region has the DNA TGTGCCAGCAGCTCCAGGACAGGCTTTTTGGACGAGCAGTACTTC.